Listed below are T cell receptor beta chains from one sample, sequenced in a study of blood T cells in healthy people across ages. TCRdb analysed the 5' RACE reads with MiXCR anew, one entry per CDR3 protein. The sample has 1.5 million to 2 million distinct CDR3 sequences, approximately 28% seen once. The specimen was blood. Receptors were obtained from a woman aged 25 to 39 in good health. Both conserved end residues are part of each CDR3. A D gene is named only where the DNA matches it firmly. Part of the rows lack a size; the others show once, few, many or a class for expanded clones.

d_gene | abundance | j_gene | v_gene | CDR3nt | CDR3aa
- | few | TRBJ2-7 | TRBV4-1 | TGCGCCAGCAGCCAAGCACACACCTACGAGCAGTACTTC | CASSQAHTYEQYF
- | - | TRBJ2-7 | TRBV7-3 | TGTGCCAGCAGCTTAATTTTGGTCAATGAGCAGTACTTC | CASSLILVNEQYF
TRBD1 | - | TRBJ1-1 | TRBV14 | TGTGCCAGCAGCCACCGACAGGGCGGGGCTGAAGCTTTCTTT | CASSHRQGGAEAFF
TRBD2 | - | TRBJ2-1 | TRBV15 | TGTGCCACCAGCAGACAACGGACTAGTTGGGGTGAGCAGTTCTTC | CATSRQRTSWGEQFF
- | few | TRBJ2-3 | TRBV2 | TGTGCCAGCAGAGGGCTTTCAGATACGCAGTATTTT | CASRGLSDTQYF
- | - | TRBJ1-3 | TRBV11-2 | TGTGCCAGCAGCTTATTACCCCCACAGGTTGCGAACACCATATATTTT | CASSLLPPQVANTIYF
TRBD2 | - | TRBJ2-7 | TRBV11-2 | TGTGCCAGCAGCCTTAGCGGGAGCGGAACCTACGAGCAGTACTTC | CASSLSGSGTYEQYF
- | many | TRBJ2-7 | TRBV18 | TGTGCCAGCTCCGGGGGCAGTGGGACAATCTCCTACGAGCAGTACTTC | CASSGGSGTISYEQYF
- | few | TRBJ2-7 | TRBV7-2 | TGTGCCAGCAGCTTTCAGAGCCTTGGGGAGCAGTACTTC | CASSFQSLGEQYF
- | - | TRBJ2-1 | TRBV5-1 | TGCGCCAGCAGCGGGTTAAACTACAATGAGCAGTTCTTC | CASSGLNYNEQFF
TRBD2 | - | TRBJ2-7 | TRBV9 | TGTGTCAGCAGCGTAGAATCTAGCGGATCCTACGAGCAGTACTTC | CVSSVESSGSYEQYF
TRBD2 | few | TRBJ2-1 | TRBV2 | TGTGCCAGCAGGACAGGAACTAGCGGAGCGTACAATGAGCAGTTCTTC | CASRTGTSGAYNEQFF
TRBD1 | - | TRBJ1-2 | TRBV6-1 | TGTGCCAGCAGTGAACCAGACAGGGAACGGCGACTTGGCTACACCTTC | CASSEPDRERRLGYTF
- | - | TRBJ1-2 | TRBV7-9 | TGTGCCAGCAGCTTAGGGACTTCAGCTAACTATGGCTACACCTTC | CASSLGTSANYGYTF
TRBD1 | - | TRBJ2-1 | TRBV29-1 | TGCAGCGTCCGGGGCCGGGGACAGGGGTCCTACAATGGGCAGTTCTTC | CSVRGRGQGSYNGQFF
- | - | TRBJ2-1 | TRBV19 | TGTGCCAGTAGTATAGGTAGGGCGTCCAATGAGCAGTTCTTC | CASSIGRASNEQFF
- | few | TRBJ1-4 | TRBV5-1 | TGCGCCAGCAGCAGAATCCGAGGACGGAATGAAAAACTGTTTTTT | CASSRIRGRNEKLFF
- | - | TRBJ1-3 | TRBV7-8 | TGTGCCAGCAGCTTAGCGCTGCAGCACTCTGGAAACACCATATATTTT | CASSLALQHSGNTIYF
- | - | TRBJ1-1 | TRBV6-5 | TGTGCCAGCTTCCACAGGAACAGAGAAGCTTTCTTT | CASFHRNREAFF
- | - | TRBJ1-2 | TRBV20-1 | TGCAGTGCCCCCCGCCGGGATAGCCTGGGCTACACCTTC | CSAPRRDSLGYTF
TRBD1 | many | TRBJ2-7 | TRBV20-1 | TGCAGTGCTAGAGATTTGAACAGGGGATACGAGCAGTACTTC | CSARDLNRGYEQYF
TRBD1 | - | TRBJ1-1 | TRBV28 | TGTGCCGGTCGTCCCAGGACAGGGTTTGGGGCTTTCTTT | CAGRPRTGFGAFF
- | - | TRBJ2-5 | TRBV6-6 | TGTGCCAGCAAAGGGGCGGAGACCCAGTACTTC | CASKGAETQYF
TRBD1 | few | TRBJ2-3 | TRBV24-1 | TGTGCCACCAGTGCCCCGACAGGGGCCGGTTGGACAGATACGCAGTATTTT | CATSAPTGAGWTDTQYF
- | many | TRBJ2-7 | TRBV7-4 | TGTGCCAGCAGCTTAGCCCCCGCTCCGAGGGGATCCGAGCAGTACTTC | CASSLAPAPRGSEQYF
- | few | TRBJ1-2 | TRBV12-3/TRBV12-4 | TGTGCCAGCAGTCCCACCCAACCTTATGGCTACACCTTC | CASSPTQPYGYTF
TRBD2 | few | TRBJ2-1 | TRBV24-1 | TGTGCCACCAGTGATCGGACTAGCGGGAGTCGGAATGAGCAGTTCTTC | CATSDRTSGSRNEQFF
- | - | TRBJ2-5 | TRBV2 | TGTGCCAGCAGTGAATACTCGGAACAAGAGACCCAGTACTTC | CASSEYSEQETQYF
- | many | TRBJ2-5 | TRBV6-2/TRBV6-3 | TGTGCCAGCACCAACTGGCAAGAGACCCAGTACTTC | CASTNWQETQYF
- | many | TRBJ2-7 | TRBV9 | TGTGCCAGCAGCGTAGGGGCTAGCGATCCCTACGAGCAGTACTTC | CASSVGASDPYEQYF
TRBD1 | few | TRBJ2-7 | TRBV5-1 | TGCGCCAGCACCCGGACAGGGGAAGGCGAGCAGTACTTC | CASTRTGEGEQYF
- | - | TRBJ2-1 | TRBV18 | TGTGCCAGCCGGGGAGGGACAGGTTTTTCCGATGAGCAGTTCTTC | CASRGGTGFSDEQFF
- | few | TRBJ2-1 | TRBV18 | TGTGCCAGCTCACCATTTTTACAGGGAAACAATGAGCAGTTCTTC | CASSPFLQGNNEQFF
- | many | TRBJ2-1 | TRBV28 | TGTGCCTCAGGAGGGGGTGAGCAGTTCTTC | CASGGGEQFF
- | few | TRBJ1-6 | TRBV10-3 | TGTGCCATCAGTGAGTCGGCGAGGAATTCACCCCTCCACTTT | CAISESARNSPLHF
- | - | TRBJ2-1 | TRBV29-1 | TGCAGCGCCCTGACAGGATCCTCCTACGAGCAGTTCTTC | CSALTGSSYEQFF
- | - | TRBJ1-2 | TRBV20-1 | TGCAGTGCTAGAGATCGGTCCAGGGTTGGCTACACCTTC | CSARDRSRVGYTF
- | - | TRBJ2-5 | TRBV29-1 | TGCAGCGTTTGGGCTTCAGGGACACCCCAAGAGACCCAGTACTTC | CSVWASGTPQETQYF
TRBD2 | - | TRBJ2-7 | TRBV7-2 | TGTGCCAGCAGCACCGCAACTAGCGGGTCTTCTTACGAGCAGTACTTC | CASSTATSGSSYEQYF
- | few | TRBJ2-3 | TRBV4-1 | TGCGCCAGCAGCCAATTGGTTGCAGATACGCAGTATTTT | CASSQLVADTQYF
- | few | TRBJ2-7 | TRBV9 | TGTGCCAGCAGCGTAGCTCAACAGTCCTACGAGCAGTACTTC | CASSVAQQSYEQYF
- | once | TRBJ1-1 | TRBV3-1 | TGTGCCAGCAGCCAAGTTTCCCAAACACACACTGAAGCTTTCTTT | CASSQVSQTHTEAFF
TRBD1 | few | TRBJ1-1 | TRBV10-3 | TGTGCCATCAGTGAGCGGGGGGCAGGGGGCGCTGAAGCTTTCTTT | CAISERGAGGAEAFF
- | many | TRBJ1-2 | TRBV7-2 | TGTGCCAGCAGCTCCTCCCCCTATGGCTACACCTTC | CASSSSPYGYTF
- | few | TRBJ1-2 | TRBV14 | TGTGCCAGCAGTGGCGAGAGGGGCTATGGCTACACCTTC | CASSGERGYGYTF
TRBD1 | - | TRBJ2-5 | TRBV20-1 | TGCAGTGCTAGAGCCGGGACAGGGGTTGGGGAGACCCAGTACTTC | CSARAGTGVGETQYF
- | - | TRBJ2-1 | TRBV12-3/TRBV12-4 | TGTGCCAGCAGTTTAGTAAACCCCGGGGGCGAGCAGTTCTTC | CASSLVNPGGEQFF
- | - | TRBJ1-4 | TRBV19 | TGTGCCAGTTCCAGACAGGCCCCAACTGAAAAACTGTTTTTT | CASSRQAPTEKLFF
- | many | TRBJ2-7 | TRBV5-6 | TGTGCCAGCAGCTTAGGCCCAACAGGGGAGCAGTACTTC | CASSLGPTGEQYF
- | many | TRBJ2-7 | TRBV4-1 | TGCGCCAGCAGCCAAGTGGGGCAGGGGTACGAGCAGTACTTC | CASSQVGQGYEQYF
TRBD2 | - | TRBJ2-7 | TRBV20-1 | TGCAGTGCTAGCCAAGGACTAGCGGGGGGGAACAATGAGCAGTACTTC | CSASQGLAGGNNEQYF
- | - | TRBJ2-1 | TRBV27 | TGTGCCAGCAGTTTAAAGGGACCAAGAGCCCAGTTCTTC | CASSLKGPRAQFF
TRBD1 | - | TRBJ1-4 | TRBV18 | TGTGCCAGCTCCGGGGGACAGGGTCATCTTAATGAAAAACTGTTTTTT | CASSGGQGHLNEKLFF